A selection of T cell receptor beta chains follows, all from one sample in a study of T cell repertoires in cytomegalovirus infection. One entry per CDR3 protein, called by TCRdb with MiXCR from the reads. The repertoire holds nearly 550,000 distinct CDR3 sequences, 16% seen once, with around 25% in the top ten. What was sequenced was CD8+ T cells from PBMCs. Every receptor here comes from a human donor in good health (CMV status not recorded). Some clones in this sample may be carry-over from other donors' samples. Each CDR3 is given with its conserved first and last residue. Each record gives: J gene, clone size, V gene, D gene, CDR3 protein, CDR3 DNA. D genes are given only for firm matches. Clone size, where shown, is once, few, many, or a class for clones that have expanded.

>TRBJ1-1|few|TRBV29-1|-
CSVAGGAFF
TGCAGCGTTGCAGGCGGGGCTTTCTTT
>TRBJ2-7|many|TRBV7-2|-
CASSLVNSKSYEQYF
TGTGCCAGCAGCTTAGTTAACAGCAAATCCTACGAGCAGTACTTC
>TRBJ1-2|-|TRBV7-9|-
CASSPPALREKVGIGYTF
TGTGCCAGCAGCCCTCCGGCGCTGCGGGAGAAAGTTGGTATTGGCTACACCTTC
>TRBJ2-5|-|TRBV7-9|-
CASSLGPLNEGQGMDQETQYF
TGTGCCAGCAGCTTAGGCCCGTTAAACGAGGGGCAAGGGATGGACCAAGAGACCCAGTACTTC
>TRBJ1-1|many|TRBV12-5|-
CATGQNTEAFF
TGTGCAACCGGACAGAACACTGAAGCTTTCTTT
>TRBJ2-5|few|TRBV10-3|-
CAISESGGPSPGETQYF
TGTGCCATCAGTGAGTCGGGCGGGCCTTCCCCAGGGGAGACCCAGTACTTC
>TRBJ2-7|few|TRBV27|-
CASSLRGKSYEQYF
TGTGCCAGCAGTTTACGGGGGAAGTCCTACGAGCAGTACTTC
>TRBJ2-7|many|TRBV3-1|-
CASSQVVGGYEQYF
TGTGCCAGCAGCCAAGTGGTGGGAGGCTACGAGCAGTACTTC
>TRBJ1-1|many|TRBV6-1|-
CASMQSTEAFF
TGTGCCAGCATGCAATCCACTGAAGCTTTCTTT
>TRBJ2-5|many|TRBV7-6|-
CASSLEGSVGYDQYF
TGTGCCAGCAGCTTAGAAGGGTCCGTCGGGTATGACCAGTACTTC
>TRBJ1-2|-|TRBV6-1|TRBD1
CASSRTGGAWNGYTF
TGTGCCAGCAGTAGGACAGGGGGCGCCTGGAATGGCTACACCTTC
>TRBJ1-6|many|TRBV4-1|TRBD1
CASSQALDRSSYNSPLHF
TGCGCCAGCAGCCAAGCCCTGGACAGGAGCTCCTATAATTCACCCCTCCACTTT
>TRBJ2-1|few|TRBV29-1|-
CSSLGAIRGSYNEQFF
TGCAGCTCCTTGGGGGCAATTAGGGGCTCCTACAATGAGCAGTTCTTC
>TRBJ1-2|many|TRBV7-9|-
CASSQGYNYGYTF
TGTGCCAGCAGCCAAGGGTATAACTATGGCTACACCTTC
>TRBJ2-1|-|TRBV9|-
CASSVGRRANEQFF
TGTGCCAGCAGCGTAGGGCGGAGGGCTAATGAGCAGTTCTTC
>TRBJ2-1|-|TRBV7-3|-
CASSSRYRGLQFF
TGTGCCAGCAGCTCAAGGTATAGAGGGTTGCAGTTCTTC
>TRBJ1-4|-|TRBV9|TRBD1
CASSDPTGGRATNEKLFF
TGTGCCAGCAGCGACCCGACAGGGGGAAGGGCAACTAATGAAAAACTGTTTTTT
>TRBJ1-1|many|TRBV6-1|TRBD1
CASSLLSGTDFIMNTEAFF
TGTGCCAGCAGTCTCCTTTCCGGGACAGACTTTATCATGAACACTGAAGCTTTCTTT
>TRBJ2-2|many|TRBV10-3|TRBD2
CAILLAGALNTGELFF
TGTGCCATCCTCCTAGCGGGGGCCTTAAACACCGGGGAGCTGTTTTTT
>TRBJ2-2|-|TRBV3-1|-
CASSQVPGRRYGELFF
TGTGCCAGCAGCCAAGTTCCGGGAAGAAGGTACGGGGAGCTGTTTTTT
>TRBJ2-5|-|TRBV20-1|-
CSARIGMRETQYF
TGCAGTGCGAGGATAGGGATGAGAGAGACCCAGTACTTC
>TRBJ2-1|many|TRBV4-1|-
CASSSRGAGNEQFF
TGCGCCAGCAGCTCACGGGGGGCGGGAAATGAGCAGTTCTTC
>TRBJ1-3|-|TRBV10-3|TRBD1
CAISTWDRGSGNTIYF
TGTGCCATCAGCACCTGGGACAGGGGATCGGGAAACACCATATATTTT
>TRBJ1-5|many|TRBV19|-
CASSMFDWGDSNQPQHF
TGTGCCAGTAGTATGTTCGATTGGGGTGATAGCAATCAGCCCCAGCATTTT
>TRBJ1-4|many|TRBV12-3/TRBV12-4|TRBD1
CASSDPGQGGATGEKLFF
TGTGCCAGCAGCGACCCGGGACAGGGGGGTGCAACGGGGGAAAAACTGTTTTTT
>TRBJ2-2|many|TRBV11-2|TRBD2
CASSLSYGTSGGARLPGELFF
TGTGCCAGCAGCTTAAGCTACGGGACTAGCGGGGGGGCCCGCCTCCCCGGGGAGCTGTTTTTT
>TRBJ2-7|few|TRBV14|-
CASSQVDSYEQYF
TGTGCCAGCAGCCAAGTTGACTCCTACGAGCAGTACTTC
>TRBJ2-7|many|TRBV11-2|TRBD2
CASSLRTSSYEQYF
TGTGCCAGTAGTCTACGGACTAGCAGCTACGAGCAGTACTTC
>TRBJ1-1|many|TRBV7-9|-
CASSPPATEAFF
TGTGCCAGCAGCCCCCCGGCCACCGAAGCTTTCTTT
>TRBJ1-1|once|TRBV2|-
CASKGPRAEAFF
TGTGCCAGCAAAGGTCCAAGGGCTGAAGCTTTCTTT
>TRBJ2-7|many|TRBV28|-
CASTLTRRDYEQYF
TGTGCCAGCACCTTGACAAGGAGAGACTACGAGCAGTACTTC
>TRBJ2-3|many|TRBV27|-
CASSLASSSTDTQYF
TGTGCCAGCAGTTTAGCCAGTTCTAGCACAGATACGCAGTATTTT
>TRBJ2-3|-|TRBV3-1|-
CASSQDFLIDTQYF
TGTGCCAGCAGCCAAGATTTCCTGATAGATACGCAGTATTTT
>TRBJ1-1|many|TRBV7-9|TRBD1
CASSLVRGDRLNTEAFF
TGTGCCAGCAGCTTAGTTCGGGGGGACAGGCTGAACACTGAAGCTTTCTTT
>TRBJ2-1|-|TRBV6-8|TRBD2
CASSLWGGYLDEQFF
TGTGCCAGCAGCCTTTGGGGGGGTTATCTCGATGAGCAGTTCTTC
>TRBJ2-7|few|TRBV6-5|-
CASSRAEDPYEQYF
TGTGCCAGCAGTCGGGCGGAAGATCCCTACGAGCAGTACTTC
>TRBJ1-2|many|TRBV7-6|TRBD1
CASSLVAPGDRGQEGYTF
TGTGCCAGCAGCTTAGTGGCGCCCGGGGACAGGGGTCAGGAGGGCTACACCTTC
>TRBJ1-5|many|TRBV28|-
CASSLSGMRFQPQHF
TGTGCCAGCAGTCTTTCAGGGATGAGGTTTCAGCCCCAGCATTTT
>TRBJ1-5|many|TRBV10-3|-
CAISEDRIQPQHF
TGTGCCATCAGTGAAGACAGGATCCAGCCCCAGCATTTT
>TRBJ1-1|many|TRBV27|-
CASNSVGGYTEAFF
TGTGCCAGCAATTCAGTTGGTGGGTACACTGAAGCTTTCTTT
>TRBJ2-3|-|TRBV7-9|-
CASSLNLGVADTQYF
TGTGCCAGCAGCTTAAACTTAGGTGTGGCAGATACGCAGTATTTT
>TRBJ2-7|-|TRBV4-2|-
CASSQAPGYEQYF
TGTGCCAGCAGCCAAGCCCCGGGCTACGAGCAGTACTTC
>TRBJ2-6|many|TRBV5-1|-
CASKHDSGANVLTF
TGCGCCAGCAAGCACGACTCTGGGGCCAACGTCCTGACTTTC
>TRBJ1-1|-|TRBV4-2|TRBD1
CASSHSTPTGDPNTEAFF
TGTGCCAGCAGCCATTCTACCCCGACAGGGGACCCGAACACTGAAGCTTTCTTT
>TRBJ2-2|many|TRBV29-1|TRBD1
CSGQTGKKAGELFF
TGCAGCGGACAGACAGGGAAGAAGGCCGGGGAGCTGTTTTTT
>TRBJ2-7|many|TRBV20-1|-
CSARDSPQDNPYEQYF
TGCAGTGCTAGAGATTCCCCACAGGACAACCCCTACGAGCAGTACTTC
>TRBJ2-1|many|TRBV5-6|TRBD2
CASSLGTSGLPEQFF
TGTGCCAGCAGCCTGGGGACTAGCGGGCTCCCGGAGCAGTTCTTC
>TRBJ2-7|many|TRBV11-2|-
CASSLQGVYEQYF
TGTGCCAGCAGCTTGCAGGGAGTCTACGAGCAGTACTTC
>TRBJ2-7|many|TRBV11-2|-
CASSLDDVDRAYEQYF
TGTGCCAGCAGCTTAGACGACGTGGACAGAGCCTACGAGCAGTACTTC
>TRBJ1-5|-|TRBV28|-
CASSLYGRVTHF
TGTGCCAGCAGTTTATATGGCAGGGTAACGCATTTT
>TRBJ2-1|many|TRBV19|TRBD1
CASSGQGLDQIAYNEQFF
TGTGCCAGTAGCGGACAGGGTCTAGATCAGATCGCCTACAATGAGCAGTTCTTC
>TRBJ1-5|few|TRBV7-9|-
CASSTSTTLTVNQPQHF
TGTGCCAGCAGCACCTCTACGACCCTCACGGTCAATCAGCCCCAGCATTTT
>TRBJ2-7|many|TRBV6-1|-
CASTPGRGDEQYF
TGTGCCAGCACGCCCGGGAGAGGGGACGAGCAGTACTTC
>TRBJ2-5|few|TRBV12-5|-
CASGDDRANIQETQYF
TGTGCTAGTGGTGACGACCGGGCCAACATCCAAGAGACCCAGTACTTC
>TRBJ2-5|many|TRBV20-1|TRBD1
CSANEGQGETQYF
TGCAGTGCTAATGAGGGACAGGGAGAGACCCAGTACTTC
>TRBJ1-2|-|TRBV12-5|-
CASGLSPGGAFRTEAGYGYTF
TGTGCTAGTGGTTTGTCCCCGGGGGGGGCTTTTCGGACGGAGGCAGGGTATGGCTACACCTTC
>TRBJ1-1|few|TRBV29-1|-
CSVGTATLQLMNTEAFF
TGCAGCGTTGGCACAGCGACCCTCCAACTCATGAACACTGAAGCTTTCTTT
>TRBJ2-1|few|TRBV20-1|TRBD2
CSARGGEADNEQFF
TGCAGTGCTAGGGGGGGGGAGGCCGACAATGAGCAGTTCTTC
>TRBJ2-2|many|TRBV14|TRBD2
CASSLPRTSGQRELFF
TGTGCCAGCAGCCTGCCGCGGACTAGCGGCCAGCGGGAGCTGTTTTTT
>TRBJ2-1|-|TRBV28|TRBD1
CASSFSGTEKNEQFF
TGTGCCAGCAGTTTCAGTGGGACAGAAAAAAATGAGCAGTTCTTC